This T cell receptor beta chain was sequenced in a study of blood T cells in healthy people across ages. For the second PCR, which ran for 7 to 11 cycles, a sample-barcoded 5' primer and a J-beta primer mix were used. TCRdb re-derived calls from the 5' RACE reads in MiXCR, one entry per CDR3 protein. The sample records 270,000 or so distinct CDR3 sequences, less than 30% being singletons. This clonotype was found a few times. The receptor was derived from a woman in her seventies in good health. Material: blood.

CDR3: CASSQDFGLGTSGRPPFYNEQFF. The CDR3, as DNA: TGTGCCAGCAGCCAAGATTTTGGGCTCGGGACTAGCGGGAGGCCACCCTTCTACAATGAGCAGTTCTTC. The chain joins TRBV3-1 to TRBJ2-1, with 15 bases matching TRBD2. The CDR3 totals 23 residues. Germline CDR1 reads LGHDT; CDR2 reads YNNKEL (reference sequence). V lost 0 bases and J lost 3; bases outside the gene matches: 18.